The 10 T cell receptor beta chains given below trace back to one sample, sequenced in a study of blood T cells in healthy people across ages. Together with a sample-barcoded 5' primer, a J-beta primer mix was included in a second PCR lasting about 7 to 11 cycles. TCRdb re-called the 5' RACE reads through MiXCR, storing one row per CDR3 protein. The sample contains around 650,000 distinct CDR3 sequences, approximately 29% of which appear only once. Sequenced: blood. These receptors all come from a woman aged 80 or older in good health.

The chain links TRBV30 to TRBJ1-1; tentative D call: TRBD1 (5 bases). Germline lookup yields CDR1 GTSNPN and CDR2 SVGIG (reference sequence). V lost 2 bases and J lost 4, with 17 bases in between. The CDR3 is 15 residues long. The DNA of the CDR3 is TGTGCCTGGAGTTTCGGGACGGTGTCTCCCACTGAAGCTTTCTTT. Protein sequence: CAWSFGTVSPTEAFF.

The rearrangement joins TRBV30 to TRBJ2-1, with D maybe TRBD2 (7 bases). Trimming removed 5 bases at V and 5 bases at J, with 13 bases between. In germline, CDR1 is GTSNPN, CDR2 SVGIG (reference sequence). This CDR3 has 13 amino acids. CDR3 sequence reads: CAWGGDTDNEQFF. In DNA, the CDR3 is TGTGCCTGGGGGGGGGACACCGACAATGAGCAGTTCTTC.

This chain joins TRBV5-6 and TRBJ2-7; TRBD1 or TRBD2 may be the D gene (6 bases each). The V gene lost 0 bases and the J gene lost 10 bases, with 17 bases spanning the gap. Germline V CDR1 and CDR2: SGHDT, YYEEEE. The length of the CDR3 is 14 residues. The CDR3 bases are TGTGCCAGCAGCTTGGGGCCCGGGGGCTGGGTACAGTACTTC. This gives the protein CASSLGPGGWVQYF. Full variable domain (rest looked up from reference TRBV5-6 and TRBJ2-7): DAGVTQSPTHLIKTRGQQVTLRCSPKSGHDTVSWYQQALGQGPQFIFQYYEEEERQRGNFPDRFSGHQFPNYSSELNVNALLLGDSALYLCASSLGPGGWVQYFGPGTRLTVT.

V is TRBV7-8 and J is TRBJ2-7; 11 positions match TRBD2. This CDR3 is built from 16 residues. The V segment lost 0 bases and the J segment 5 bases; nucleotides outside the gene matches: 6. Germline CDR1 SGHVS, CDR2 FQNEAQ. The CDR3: CASSLALAGGLDEQYF. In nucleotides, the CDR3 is TGTGCCAGCAGCTTAGCCTTAGCGGGAGGGCTAGACGAGCAGTACTTC.

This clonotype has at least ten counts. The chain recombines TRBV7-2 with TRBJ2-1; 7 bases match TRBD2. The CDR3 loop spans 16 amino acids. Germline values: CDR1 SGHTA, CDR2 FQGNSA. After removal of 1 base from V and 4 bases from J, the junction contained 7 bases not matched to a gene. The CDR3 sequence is CASSLDGGREYNEQFF. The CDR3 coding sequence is TGTGCCAGCAGCTTAGATGGCGGGAGAGAATACAATGAGCAGTTCTTC.

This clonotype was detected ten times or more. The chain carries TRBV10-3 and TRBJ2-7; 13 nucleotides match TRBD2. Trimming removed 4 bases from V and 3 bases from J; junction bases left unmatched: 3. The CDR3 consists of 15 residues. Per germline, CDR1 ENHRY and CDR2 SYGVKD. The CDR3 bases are TGTGCCATCAGTGTACTAGCGGGGGGGATCTACGAGCAGTACTTC. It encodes CAISVLAGGIYEQYF.

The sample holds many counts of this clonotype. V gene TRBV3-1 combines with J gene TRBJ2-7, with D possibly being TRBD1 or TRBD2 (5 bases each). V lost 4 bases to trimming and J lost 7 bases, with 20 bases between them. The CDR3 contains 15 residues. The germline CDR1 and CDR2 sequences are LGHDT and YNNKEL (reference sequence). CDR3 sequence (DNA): TGTGCCAGCAGCCCGCCCCAGGGAGCCTTACGGGAGCAGTACTTC. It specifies CASSPPQGALREQYF.

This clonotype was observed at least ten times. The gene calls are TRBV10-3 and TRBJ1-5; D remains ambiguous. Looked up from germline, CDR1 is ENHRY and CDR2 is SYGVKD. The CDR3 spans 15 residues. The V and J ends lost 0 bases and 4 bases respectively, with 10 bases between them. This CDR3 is CAISESRVGNQPQHF. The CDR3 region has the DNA TGTGCCATCAGTGAGTCGAGGGTAGGGAATCAGCCCCAGCATTTT.

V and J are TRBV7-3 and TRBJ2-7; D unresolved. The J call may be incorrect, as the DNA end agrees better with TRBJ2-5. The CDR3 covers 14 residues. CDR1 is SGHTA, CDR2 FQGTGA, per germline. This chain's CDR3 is CASSLTVQEKTQYF. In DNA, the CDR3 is TGTGCCAGCAGCTTAACCGTCCAGGAAAAGACCCAGTACTTC.

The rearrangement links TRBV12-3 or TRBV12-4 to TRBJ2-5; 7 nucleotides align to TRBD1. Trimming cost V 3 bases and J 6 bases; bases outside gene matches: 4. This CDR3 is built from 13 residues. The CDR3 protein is CASSFDRDQTQYF. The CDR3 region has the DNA TGTGCCAGCAGTTTTGACAGGGATCAGACCCAGTACTTC.